The 10 T cell receptor beta chains given below trace back to one sample, sequenced in a study of blood T cells in healthy people across ages. The use of a sample-barcoded 5' primer and a J-beta primer mix characterized a second PCR of roughly 7 to 11 cycles. TCRdb re-derived calls from the 5' RACE reads in MiXCR, one entry per CDR3 protein. Of about 570,000 distinct CDR3 sequences listed, roughly 29% were seen once; the top ten hold approximately 17%. Sequenced input: blood. These receptors originate from a woman between 65 and 79 years old in good health.

V is TRBV15 and J is TRBJ2-1; unclear D gene. The CDR3 runs 15 residues. V shed 1 base and J shed 1 base, with 8 bases lying between them. The germline gives CDR1 LNHNV, CDR2 YYDKDF (reference sequence). The CDR3 reads CATSRALYSYNEQFF. CDR3 nucleotide sequence: TGTGCCACCAGCAGAGCGTTATATTCCTACAATGAGCAGTTCTTC.

This clonotype was detected many times. The chain uses TRBV2 and TRBJ2-1, with D unclear. The V end lost 8 bases, the J end lost 4 bases, and 6 bases lay between the germline ends. Germline V gene lookup returns CDR1 SNHLY and CDR2 FYNNEI. This CDR3 region has 11 residues. The CDR3 sequence: CASLGYNEQFF. CDR3 DNA sequence: TGTGCCAGCTTGGGGTACAATGAGCAGTTCTTC.

The chain is built from TRBV4-1 and TRBJ2-4, with 8 bases identical to TRBD1. The junction had 3 bases not matched to a gene; V was cut back by 4 bases and J by 4 bases. There are 14 residues in the CDR3. Germline V lookup: CDR1 MGHRA, CDR2 YSYEKL. DNA for the CDR3: TGCGCCAGCAGCCGATGGACAGGGAAAAACATTCAGTACTTC. This codes for CASSRWTGKNIQYF.

Concerning this clonotype: A read error may account for a junction end that differs from germline. CDR3 DNA sequence: TGCGCCAGCAGCTTGGCGGACAGGGGCGGCTATGCCTACACCTTC. This sequence encodes CASSLADRGGYAYTF. The chain couples TRBV5-1 to TRBJ1-2; 9 nucleotides line up with TRBD1. The CDR3 has 15 amino acids. CDR1 and CDR2 (germline): SGHRS, YFSETQ.

The J gene is TRBJ2-7, the V gene TRBV5-1; no firm D call. This CDR3 is 11 amino acids long. Germline V lookup: CDR1 SGHRS, CDR2 YFSETQ. Between the trimmed V and J ends, which lost 0 bases and 5 bases, there was a span of 3 bases. The CDR3 DNA sequence: TGCGCCAGCAGCTTGGGAGACGAGCAGTACTTC. This translates into CASSLGDEQYF.

This clonotype showed up just a few times. The V and J genes are TRBV13 and TRBJ2-5; 14 positions agree with TRBD2. The CDR3 is 15 amino acids. Germline CDR1 reads PRHDT; CDR2 reads FYEKMQ (reference sequence). V dropped 5 bases and J dropped 5; count of bases not matched to a gene: 4. CDR3: CASSVRLAGGETQYF. CDR3 nucleotides: TGTGCCAGCAGCGTTCGACTAGCGGGGGGGGAGACCCAGTACTTC.

This clonotype was counted only a few times. This sequence joins TRBV7-2 and TRBJ1-1, with D possibly matching TRBD1 (6 bases). This CDR3 region has 14 residues. Germline CDR1 and CDR2: SGHTA and FQGNSA. V shed 6 bases and J shed 5 bases, with 16 bases lying between them. The CDR3 here is CASSIGGGRTEAFF. DNA of the CDR3: TGTGCCAGCAGTATCGGGGGCGGGAGGACTGAAGCTTTCTTT.

This clonotype has only a few counts. The chain recombines TRBV7-3 with TRBJ1-5, with 7 nucleotides matching TRBD1. The CDR3 runs to 15 residues. The V gene end was trimmed by 5 bases and the J gene end by 3 bases; junction bases not matched to a gene: 7. The germline CDR1 and CDR2 sequences are SGHTA and FQGTGA. CDR3 sequence (DNA): TGTGCCAGCAGCCCGGGGACAGCGCTCAATCAGCCCCAGCATTTT. It translates to CASSPGTALNQPQHF.

V usage is TRBV3-1 and J usage is TRBJ2-5; the match to TRBD2 covers 14 bases. The J segment lost 11 bases and the V segment lost 5 bases, leaving 10 bases of the junction unmatched. This CDR3 has 15 residues. CDR1 and CDR2 from the germline V gene are LGHDT and YNNKEL (reference sequence). The CDR3 loop is CASSIAGLAGEVQYF. In DNA form, the CDR3 reads TGTGCCAGCAGCATAGCGGGACTAGCGGGGGAAGTGCAGTACTTC.

This clonotype has ten or more counts. J is TRBJ2-5 and V is TRBV20-1; 7 bases are shared with TRBD1. From germline, CDR1 is DFQATT and CDR2 SNEGSKA (reference sequence). J lost 4 bases, V lost 3 bases, and 5 bases had no gene match. The CDR3 sequence is 13 residues long. CDR3 DNA: TGCAGTGCTAGCGGGCCAGGGGGAGAGACCCAGTACTTC. Its protein is CSASGPGGETQYF.